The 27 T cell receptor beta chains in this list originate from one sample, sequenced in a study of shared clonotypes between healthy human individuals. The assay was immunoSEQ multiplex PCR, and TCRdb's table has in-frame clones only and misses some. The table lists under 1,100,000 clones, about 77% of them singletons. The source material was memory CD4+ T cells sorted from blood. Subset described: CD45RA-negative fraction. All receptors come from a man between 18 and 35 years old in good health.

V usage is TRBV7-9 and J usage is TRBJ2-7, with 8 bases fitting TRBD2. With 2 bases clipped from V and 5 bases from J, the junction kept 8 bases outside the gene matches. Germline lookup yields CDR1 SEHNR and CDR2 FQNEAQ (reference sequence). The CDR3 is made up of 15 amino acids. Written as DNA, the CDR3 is TGTGCCAGCAGCTTAATGGCGGGAGGTACCCACGAGCAGTACTTC. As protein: CASSLMAGGTHEQYF.

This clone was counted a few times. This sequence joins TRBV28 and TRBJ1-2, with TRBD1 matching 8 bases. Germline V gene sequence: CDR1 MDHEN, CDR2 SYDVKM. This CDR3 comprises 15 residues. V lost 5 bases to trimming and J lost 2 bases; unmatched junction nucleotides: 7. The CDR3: CASSGAGQGNYGYTF. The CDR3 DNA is TGTGCCAGCAGTGGGGCTGGACAGGGCAACTATGGCTACACCTTC.

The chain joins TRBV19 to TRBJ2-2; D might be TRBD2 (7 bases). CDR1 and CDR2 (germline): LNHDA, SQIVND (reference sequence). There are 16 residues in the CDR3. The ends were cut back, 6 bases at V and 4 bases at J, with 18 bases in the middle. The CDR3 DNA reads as TGTGCCAGTAGCGCCGGCAGGGGAGGGCCCACCGGGGAGCTGTTTTTT. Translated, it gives CASSAGRGGPTGELFF.

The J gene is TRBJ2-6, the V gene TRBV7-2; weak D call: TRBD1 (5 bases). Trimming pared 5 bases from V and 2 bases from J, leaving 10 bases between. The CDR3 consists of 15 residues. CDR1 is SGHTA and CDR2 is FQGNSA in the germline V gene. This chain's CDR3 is CASSIRGTGANVLTF. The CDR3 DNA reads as TGTGCCAGCAGCATTAGGGGTACTGGGGCCAACGTCCTGACTTTC.

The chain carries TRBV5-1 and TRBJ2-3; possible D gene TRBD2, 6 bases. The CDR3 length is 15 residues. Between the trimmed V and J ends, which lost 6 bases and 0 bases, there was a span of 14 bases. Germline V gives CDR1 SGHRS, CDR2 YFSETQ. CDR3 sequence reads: CASTTAGLSTDTQYF. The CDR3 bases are TGCGCCAGCACCACAGCGGGCCTTAGCACAGATACGCAGTATTTT.

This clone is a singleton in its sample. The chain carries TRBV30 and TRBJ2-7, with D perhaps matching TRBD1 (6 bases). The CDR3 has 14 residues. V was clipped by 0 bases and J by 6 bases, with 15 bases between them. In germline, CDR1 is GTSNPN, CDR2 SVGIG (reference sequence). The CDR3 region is CAWSVLQGSSEQYF. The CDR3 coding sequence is TGTGCCTGGAGTGTACTTCAGGGGTCAAGCGAGCAGTACTTC.

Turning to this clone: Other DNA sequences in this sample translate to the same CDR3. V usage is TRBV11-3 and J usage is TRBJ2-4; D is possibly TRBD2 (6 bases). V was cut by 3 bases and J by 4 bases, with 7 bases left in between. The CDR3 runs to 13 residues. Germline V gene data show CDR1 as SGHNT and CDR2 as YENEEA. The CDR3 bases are TGTGCCAGCAGCTTGGGGGGAAAAAACATTCAGTACTTC. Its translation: CASSLGGKNIQYF.

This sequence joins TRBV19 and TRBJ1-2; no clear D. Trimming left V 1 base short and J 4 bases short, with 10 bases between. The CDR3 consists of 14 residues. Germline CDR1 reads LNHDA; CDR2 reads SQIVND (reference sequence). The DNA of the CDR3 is TGTGCCAGTAGTATAGGCGGCAGTATCTATGGCTACACCTTC. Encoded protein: CASSIGGSIYGYTF.

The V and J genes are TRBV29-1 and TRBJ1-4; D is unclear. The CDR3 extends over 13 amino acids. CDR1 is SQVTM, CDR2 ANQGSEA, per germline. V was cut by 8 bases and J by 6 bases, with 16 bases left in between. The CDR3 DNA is TGCAGCATAGCGGATGGGGTTTATGAAAAACTGTTTTTT. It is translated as CSIADGVYEKLFF. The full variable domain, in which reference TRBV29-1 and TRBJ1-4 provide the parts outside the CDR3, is SAVISQKPSRDICQRGTSLTIQCQVDSQVTMMFWYRQQPGQSLTLIATANQGSEATYESGFVIDKFPISRPNLTFSTLTVSNMSPEDSSIYLCSIADGVYEKLFFGSGTQLSVL.

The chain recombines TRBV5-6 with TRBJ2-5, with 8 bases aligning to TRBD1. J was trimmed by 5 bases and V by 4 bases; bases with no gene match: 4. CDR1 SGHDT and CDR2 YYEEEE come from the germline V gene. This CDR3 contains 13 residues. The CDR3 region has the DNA TGTGCCAGCAGCCCAGACAGGGGCGAGACCCAGTACTTC. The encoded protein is CASSPDRGETQYF.

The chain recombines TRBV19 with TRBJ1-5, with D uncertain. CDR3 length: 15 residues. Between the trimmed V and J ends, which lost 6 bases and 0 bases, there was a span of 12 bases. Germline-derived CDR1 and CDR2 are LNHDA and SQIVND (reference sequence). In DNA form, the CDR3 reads TGTGCCAGTAGGGTGCAGAAAGATAGCAATCAGCCCCAGCATTTT. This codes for CASRVQKDSNQPQHF.

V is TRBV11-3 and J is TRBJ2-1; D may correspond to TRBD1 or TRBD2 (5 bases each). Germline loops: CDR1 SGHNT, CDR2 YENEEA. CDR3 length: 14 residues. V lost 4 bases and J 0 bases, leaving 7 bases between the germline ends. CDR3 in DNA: TGTGCCAGCAGCTCCGGGACCTCCTACAATGAGCAGTTCTTC. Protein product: CASSSGTSYNEQFF.

The CDR3 coding sequence is TGCGCCAGCAGCCAGGGACAGGGGATGCGAGAGACCCAGTACTTC. This codes for CASSQGQGMRETQYF. V usage is TRBV5-1 and J usage is TRBJ2-5; 10 nucleotides align to TRBD1. The ends lost 4 bases at V and 4 bases at J; junction bases unmatched: 7. Germline CDR1 and CDR2: SGHRS and YFSETQ. The CDR3 is 15 amino acids.

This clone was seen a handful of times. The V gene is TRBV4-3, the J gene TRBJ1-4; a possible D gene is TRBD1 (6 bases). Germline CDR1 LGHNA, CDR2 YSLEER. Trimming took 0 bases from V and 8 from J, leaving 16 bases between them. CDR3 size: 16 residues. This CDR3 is CASSQDIGRGNEKLFF. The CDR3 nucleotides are TGCGCCAGCAGCCAAGATATCGGCAGGGGAAACGAAAAACTGTTTTTT.

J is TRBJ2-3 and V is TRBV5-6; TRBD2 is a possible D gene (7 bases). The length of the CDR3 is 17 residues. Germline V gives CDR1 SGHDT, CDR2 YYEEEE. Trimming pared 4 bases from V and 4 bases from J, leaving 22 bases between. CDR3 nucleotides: TGTGCCAGCAGCCTCCTGTTAGGGCAAGGGGGGGCAGATACGCAGTATTTT. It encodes CASSLLLGQGGADTQYF.

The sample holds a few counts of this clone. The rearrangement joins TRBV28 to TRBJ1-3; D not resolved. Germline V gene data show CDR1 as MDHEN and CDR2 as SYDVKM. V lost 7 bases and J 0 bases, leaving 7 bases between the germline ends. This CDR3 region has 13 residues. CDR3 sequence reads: CASKQFSGNTIYF. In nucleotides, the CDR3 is TGTGCCAGCAAACAGTTCTCTGGAAACACCATATATTTT.

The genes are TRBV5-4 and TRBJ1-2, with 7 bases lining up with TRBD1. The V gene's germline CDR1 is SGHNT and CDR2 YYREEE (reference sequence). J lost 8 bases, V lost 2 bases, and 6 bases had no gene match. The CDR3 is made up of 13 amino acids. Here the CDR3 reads CASSLKGARGYTF. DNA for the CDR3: TGTGCCAGCAGCTTAAAGGGGGCGAGAGGCTACACCTTC. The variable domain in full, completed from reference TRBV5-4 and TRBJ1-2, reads ETGVTQSPTHLIKTRGQQVTLRCSSQSGHNTVSWYQQALGQGPQFIFQYYREEENGRGNFPPRFSGLQFPNYSSELNVNALELDDSALYLCASSLKGARGYTFGSGTRLTVV.

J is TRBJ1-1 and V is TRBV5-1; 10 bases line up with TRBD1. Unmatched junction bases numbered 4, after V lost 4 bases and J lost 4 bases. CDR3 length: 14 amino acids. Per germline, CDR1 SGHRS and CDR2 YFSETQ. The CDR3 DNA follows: TGCGCCAGCAGCGGACAGGGGGTGGTCACTGAAGCTTTCTTT. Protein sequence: CASSGQGVVTEAFF.

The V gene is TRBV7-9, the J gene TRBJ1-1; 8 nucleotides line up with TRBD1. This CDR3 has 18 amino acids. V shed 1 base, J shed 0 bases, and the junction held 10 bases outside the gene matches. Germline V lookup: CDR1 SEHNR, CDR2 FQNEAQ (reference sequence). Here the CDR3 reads CASSLGSGTGKMNTEAFF. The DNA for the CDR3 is TGTGCCAGCAGCTTAGGGTCGGGGACAGGTAAAATGAACACTGAAGCTTTCTTT.

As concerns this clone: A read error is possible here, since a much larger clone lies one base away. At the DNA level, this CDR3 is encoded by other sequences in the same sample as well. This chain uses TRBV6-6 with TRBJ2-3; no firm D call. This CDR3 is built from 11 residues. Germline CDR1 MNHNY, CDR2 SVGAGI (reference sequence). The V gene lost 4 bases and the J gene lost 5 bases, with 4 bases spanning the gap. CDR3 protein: CASSSVDTQYF. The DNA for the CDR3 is TGTGCCAGCAGTTCAGTAGATACGCAGTATTTT.

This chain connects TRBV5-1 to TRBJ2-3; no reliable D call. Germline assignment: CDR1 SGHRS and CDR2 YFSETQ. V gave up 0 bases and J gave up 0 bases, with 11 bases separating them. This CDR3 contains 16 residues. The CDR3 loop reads CASSLEDPTSTDTQYF. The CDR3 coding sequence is TGCGCCAGCAGCTTGGAGGATCCCACTAGCACAGATACGCAGTATTTT. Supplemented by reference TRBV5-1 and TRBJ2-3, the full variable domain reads KAGVTQTPRYLIKTRGQQVTLSCSPISGHRSVSWYQQTPGQGLQFLFEYFSETQRNKGNFPGRFSGRQFSNSRSEMNVSTLELGDSALYLCASSLEDPTSTDTQYFGPGTRLTVL.

The CDR3 region has the DNA TGTGCCAGTAGTCCCCTTTCTAGCGGGAGGGCCCCCTACGAGCAGTACTTC. Protein product: CASSPLSSGRAPYEQYF. This chain links TRBV19 with TRBJ2-7; 12 bases map to TRBD2. This CDR3 is 17 amino acids long. V lost 5 bases to trimming and J lost 2 bases; unmatched junction nucleotides: 10. CDR1 is LNHDA, CDR2 SQIVND, per germline (reference sequence). Supplemented by reference TRBV19 and TRBJ2-7, the full variable domain reads DGGITQSPKYLFRKEGQNVTLSCEQNLNHDAMYWYRQDPGQGLRLIYYSQIVNDFQKGDIAEGYSVSREKKESFPLTVTSAQKNPTAFYLCASSPLSSGRAPYEQYFGPGTRLTVT.

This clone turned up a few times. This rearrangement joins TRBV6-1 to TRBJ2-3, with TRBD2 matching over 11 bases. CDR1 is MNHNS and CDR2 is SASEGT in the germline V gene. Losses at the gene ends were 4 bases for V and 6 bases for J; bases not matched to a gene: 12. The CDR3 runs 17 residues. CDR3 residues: CASSANLAGGPKDTQYF. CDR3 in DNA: TGTGCCAGCAGTGCCAATCTAGCGGGGGGCCCTAAGGATACGCAGTATTTT.

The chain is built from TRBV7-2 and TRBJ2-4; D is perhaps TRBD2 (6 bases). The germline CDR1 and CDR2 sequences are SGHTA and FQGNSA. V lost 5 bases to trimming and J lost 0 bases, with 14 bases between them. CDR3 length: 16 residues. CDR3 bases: TGTGCCAGCAGCGCTCGCGGGGCCCTAGCCAAAAACATTCAGTACTTC. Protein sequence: CASSARGALAKNIQYF.

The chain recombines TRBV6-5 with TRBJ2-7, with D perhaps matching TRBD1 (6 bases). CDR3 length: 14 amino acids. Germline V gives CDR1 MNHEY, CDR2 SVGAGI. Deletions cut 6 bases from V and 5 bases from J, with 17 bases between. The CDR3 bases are TGTGCCAGCAGGGCACAGGGATTCAGGCACGAGCAGTACTTC. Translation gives CASRAQGFRHEQYF.

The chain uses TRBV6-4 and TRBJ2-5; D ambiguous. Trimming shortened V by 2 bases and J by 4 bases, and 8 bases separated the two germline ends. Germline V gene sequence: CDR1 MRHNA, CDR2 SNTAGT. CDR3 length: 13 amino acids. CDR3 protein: CASSDGHSETQYF. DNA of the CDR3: TGTGCCAGCAGTGACGGGCACTCAGAGACCCAGTACTTC.

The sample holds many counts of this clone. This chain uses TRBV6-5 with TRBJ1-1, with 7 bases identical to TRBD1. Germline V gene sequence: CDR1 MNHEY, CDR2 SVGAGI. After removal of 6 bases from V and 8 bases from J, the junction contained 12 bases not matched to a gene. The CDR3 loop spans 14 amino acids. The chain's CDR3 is CASSGLQGFYEAFF. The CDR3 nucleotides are TGTGCCAGCAGCGGCTTACAGGGGTTTTACGAAGCTTTCTTT.